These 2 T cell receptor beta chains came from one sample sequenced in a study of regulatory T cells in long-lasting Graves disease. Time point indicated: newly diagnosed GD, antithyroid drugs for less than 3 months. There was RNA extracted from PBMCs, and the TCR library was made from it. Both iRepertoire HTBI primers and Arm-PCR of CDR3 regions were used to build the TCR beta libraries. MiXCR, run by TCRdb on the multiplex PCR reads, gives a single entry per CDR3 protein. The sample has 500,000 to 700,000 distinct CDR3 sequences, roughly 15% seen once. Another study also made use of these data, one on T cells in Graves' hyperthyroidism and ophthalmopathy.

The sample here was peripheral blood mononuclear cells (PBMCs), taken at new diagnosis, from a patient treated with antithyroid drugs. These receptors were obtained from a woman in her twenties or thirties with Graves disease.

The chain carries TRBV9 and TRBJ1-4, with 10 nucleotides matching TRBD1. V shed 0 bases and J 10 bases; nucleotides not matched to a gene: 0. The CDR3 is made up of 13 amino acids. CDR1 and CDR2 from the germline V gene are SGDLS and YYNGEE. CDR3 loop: CASSVGTGGKLFF. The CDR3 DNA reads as TGTGCCAGCAGCGTAGGGACAGGGGGAAAACTGTTTTTT.

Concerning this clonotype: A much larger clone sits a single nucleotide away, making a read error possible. Here the CDR3 DNA reads TGTGCCAGCGGTCGCGCGTCACAGGGATGGCAAGAGACCCAGTACTTC. It specifies CASGRASQGWQETQYF. The rearrangement uses TRBV12-3 or TRBV12-4 and TRBJ2-5, with D maybe TRBD1 (6 bases). V was shortened by 8 bases and J by 2 bases, with 21 bases between the two germline ends. There are 16 residues in the CDR3.